This TCR beta chain is drawn from a study of OX40 agonist ivuxolimab in advanced cancers. The data were produced by immunoSEQ multiplex PCR, yet TCRdb's version contains in-frame clones alone and is incomplete. The sample consists of about 36,000 clones, around three quarters of them appearing once. A few counts support this clone. What it recognizes is unknown. Between the trimmed V and J ends, which lost 3 bases and 3 bases, there was a span of 3 bases. This CDR3 has 11 amino acids. In germline, CDR1 is SGDLS, CDR2 YYNGEE. Notes on the study in general: Some nonresponders additionally presented with little normalized T-cell clonal expansion.

This rearrangement joins TRBV9 to TRBJ1-2, with D hard to call. The sequences come from CD4+ or CD8+ T cells sorted from blood, collected in a trial of the OX40 agonist ivuxolimab. This TCR was recovered from an adult with an advanced solid tumor such as melanoma, head and neck, liver or kidney cancer. Here the CDR3 reads CASSDHYGYTF. In nucleotides, the CDR3 is TGTGCCAGCAGCGACCACTATGGCTACACCTTC.